Given below is one T cell receptor (beta chain) in context. Its antigen remains unknown. A split of CD4+ cells into CD45RA+ naive and CD45RA-negative memory subsets was performed. This entry comes from a study of shared clonotypes between healthy human individuals. Whole-study findings and limits: Among the subsets, naive ones generally showed larger estimated richness than memory ones. Relative to their counterparts shared across all four donors, non-shared clonotypes exhibited diminished generation probabilities.

Original data processing: Filtering was not the same, since immunoSEQ gave junction-only sequences without quality scores. TCRdb keeps only in-frame clones here, not all; method: immunoSEQ multiplex PCR. V, J and clone size are taken as reported in that table, and D and trimming were inferred from the DNA itself. The sample has hundreds of thousands of clones; more than 95% are singletons. Germline V CDR1 and CDR2: MNHNS, SASEGT. Trimming left V 10 bases short and J 0 bases short, with 13 bases between. This CDR3 comprises 14 residues. Sequences were obtained from naive CD4+ T cells sorted from blood. Subset specified: CD45RA+ positively selected. The TCR was taken from a woman aged 25 to 39 in good health. The chain recombines TRBV6-1 with TRBJ1-5; no reliable D call. The CDR3 region is CATGELYSNQPQHF. The CDR3 DNA follows: TGTGCCACCGGGGAGTTATATAGCAATCAGCCCCAGCATTTT.